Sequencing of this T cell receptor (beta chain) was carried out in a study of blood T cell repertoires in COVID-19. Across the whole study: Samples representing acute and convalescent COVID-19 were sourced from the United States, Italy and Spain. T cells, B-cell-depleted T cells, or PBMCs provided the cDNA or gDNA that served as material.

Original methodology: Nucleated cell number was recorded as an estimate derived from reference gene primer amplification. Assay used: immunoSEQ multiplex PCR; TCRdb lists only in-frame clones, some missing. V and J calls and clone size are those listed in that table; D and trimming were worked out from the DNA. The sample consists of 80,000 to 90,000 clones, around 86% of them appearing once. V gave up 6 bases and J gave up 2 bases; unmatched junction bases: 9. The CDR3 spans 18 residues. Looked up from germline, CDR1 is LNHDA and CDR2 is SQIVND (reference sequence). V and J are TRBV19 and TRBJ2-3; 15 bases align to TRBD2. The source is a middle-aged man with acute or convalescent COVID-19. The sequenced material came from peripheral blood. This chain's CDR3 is CASRQRGTSGGPTDTQYF. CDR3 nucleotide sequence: TGTGCCAGTAGACAGAGGGGGACTAGCGGGGGGCCCACAGATACGCAGTATTTT.